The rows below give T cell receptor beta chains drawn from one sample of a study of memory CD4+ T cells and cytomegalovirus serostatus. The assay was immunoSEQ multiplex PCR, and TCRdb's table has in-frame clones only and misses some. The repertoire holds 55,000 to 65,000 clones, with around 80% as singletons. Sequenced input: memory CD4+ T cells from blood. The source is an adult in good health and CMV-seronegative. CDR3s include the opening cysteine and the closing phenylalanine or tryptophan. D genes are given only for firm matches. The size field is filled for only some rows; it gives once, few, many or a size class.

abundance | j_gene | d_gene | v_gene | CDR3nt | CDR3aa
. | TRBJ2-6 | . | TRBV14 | TGTGCCAGCAGCCAAGGGGTCAGATTCTCTGGGGCCAACGTCCTGACTTTC | CASSQGVRFSGANVLTF
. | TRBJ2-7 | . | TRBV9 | TGTGCCAGCAGCGTACAGGTCGATTCCTACGAGCAGTACTTC | CASSVQVDSYEQYF
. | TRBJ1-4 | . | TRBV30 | TGTGCCTGCCCCCACAGGGTAAATGAAAAACTGTTTTTT | CACPHRVNEKLFF
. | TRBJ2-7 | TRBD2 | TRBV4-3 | TGCGCCAGCAGCCAAGTGTTGGCGGGAGGACGGAGGAGCTCCTACGAGCAGTACTTC | CASSQVLAGGRRSSYEQYF
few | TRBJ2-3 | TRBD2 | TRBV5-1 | TGCGCCAGCAGCTGGGAGGGGCGACACACAGATACGCAGTATTTT | CASSWEGRHTDTQYF
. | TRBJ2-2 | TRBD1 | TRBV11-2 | TGTGCCAGCACTAGGGACAGGGGCGGGGAGCTGTTTTTT | CASTRDRGGELFF
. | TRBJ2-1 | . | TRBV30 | TGTGCCTGGAGTACACTCAATGAGCAGTTCTTC | CAWSTLNEQFF
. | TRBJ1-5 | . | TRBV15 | TGTGCCACCAGCAGAGATAGGAACAGGTATCAGCCCCAGCATTTT | CATSRDRNRYQPQHF
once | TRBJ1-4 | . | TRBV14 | TGTGCCAGCAGCCGAGAATATGCAACTAATGAAAAACTGTTTTTT | CASSREYATNEKLFF
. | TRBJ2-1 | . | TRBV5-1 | TGCGCCAGCAGCTTGGCGACCGGAGGAACTAGTCTCTACAATGAGCAGTTCTTC | CASSLATGGTSLYNEQFF
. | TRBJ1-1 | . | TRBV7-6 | TGTGCCAGCAGCTTATCAGGGAGAACTGAAGCTTTCTTT | CASSLSGRTEAFF
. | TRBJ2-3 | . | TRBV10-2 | TGCGCCAGCAGCATTTCAATGCGGGGGCGTTCAGATACGCAGTATTTT | CASSISMRGRSDTQYF
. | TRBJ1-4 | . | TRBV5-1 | TGCGCCAGCAGCTCGGGGACATCTCCTAATGAAAAACTGTTTTTT | CASSSGTSPNEKLFF
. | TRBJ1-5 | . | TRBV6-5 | TGTGCCAGCAGCCCGAGGGGTAGGGGCAATCAGCCCCAGCATTTT | CASSPRGRGNQPQHF
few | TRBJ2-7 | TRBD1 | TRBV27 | TGTGCCAGCAGTTGGCTATACAGGGGGTTACACGAGCAGTACTTC | CASSWLYRGLHEQYF
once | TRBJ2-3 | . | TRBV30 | TGTGCCTGGAGTACCCTTGCCGGTGGCACAGGTCCTAGCACAGATACGCAGTATTTT | CAWSTLAGGTGPSTDTQYF
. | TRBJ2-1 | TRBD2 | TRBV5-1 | TGCGCCAGCAGCGGGGGGAGGGGCGGCTACAATGAGCAGTTCTTC | CASSGGRGGYNEQFF
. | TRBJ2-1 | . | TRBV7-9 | TGTGCCAGCAGCGGACACGCGGGAAAAGGACCGAGCTCCTACAATGAGCAGTTCTTC | CASSGHAGKGPSSYNEQFF
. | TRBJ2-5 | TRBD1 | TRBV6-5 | TGTGCCAGCAGTCGGGGACAGGGGGATTCGGAGACCCAGTACTTC | CASSRGQGDSETQYF
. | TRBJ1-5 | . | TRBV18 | TGTGCCAGCTCACCTGGCTCGCTGAATAGCAATCAGCCCCAGCATTTT | CASSPGSLNSNQPQHF
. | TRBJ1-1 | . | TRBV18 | TGTGCCAGCTCACCTCAGGACGGACTTGAAGCTTTCTTT | CASSPQDGLEAFF
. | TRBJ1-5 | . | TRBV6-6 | TGTGCCAGCAGTGTACGCAATCAGCCCCAGCATTTT | CASSVRNQPQHF
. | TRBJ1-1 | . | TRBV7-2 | TGTGCCAGCAGCTTAGAGTCGAGATTGGGGGTGACTGAAGCTTTCTTT | CASSLESRLGVTEAFF
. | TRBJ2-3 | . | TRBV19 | TGTGCCAGTAGTTCACCCGGGACCCGCTCTACGCAGTATTTT | CASSSPGTRSTQYF
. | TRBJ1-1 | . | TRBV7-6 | TGTGCCAGTCGGGGCCAGGGGTATACTGAAGCTTTCTTT | CASRGQGYTEAFF
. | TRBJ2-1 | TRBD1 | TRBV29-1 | TGCAGCGCTATAACACAGGGGATTGAGCAGTTCTTC | CSAITQGIEQFF